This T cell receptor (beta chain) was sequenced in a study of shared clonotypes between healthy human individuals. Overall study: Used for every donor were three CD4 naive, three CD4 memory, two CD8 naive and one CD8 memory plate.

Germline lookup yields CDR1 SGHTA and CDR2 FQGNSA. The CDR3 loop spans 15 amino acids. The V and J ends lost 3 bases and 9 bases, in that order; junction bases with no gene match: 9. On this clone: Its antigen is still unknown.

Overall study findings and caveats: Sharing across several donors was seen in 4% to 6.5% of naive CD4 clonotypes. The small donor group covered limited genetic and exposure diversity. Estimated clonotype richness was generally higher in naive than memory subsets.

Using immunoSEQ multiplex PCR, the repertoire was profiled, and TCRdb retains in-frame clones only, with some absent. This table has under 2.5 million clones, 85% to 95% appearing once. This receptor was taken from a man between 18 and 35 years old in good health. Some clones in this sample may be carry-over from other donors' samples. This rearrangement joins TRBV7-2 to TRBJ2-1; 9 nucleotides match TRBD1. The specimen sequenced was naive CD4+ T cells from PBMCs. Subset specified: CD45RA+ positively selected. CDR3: CASSFQGTGWTEQFF. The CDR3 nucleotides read TGTGCCAGCAGCTTCCAAGGGACAGGGTGGACTGAGCAGTTCTTC.